The T cell receptor beta chain described here comes from a study of blood T cells in healthy people across ages. The CDR3 totals 15 residues. The V and J ends lost 0 bases and 8 bases respectively, with 16 bases between them. CDR1 and CDR2 from the germline V gene are MNHNY and SVGAGI (reference sequence). Study results and limitations: Greater diversity and more naive CD4+ cells were seen in long-lived donors than in aged donors.

The individuals who served as donors were healthy Caucasians living in Russia, aged roughly 6 to 95. The authors extracted at least 5 micrograms of total RNA per sample. Then a second PCR, running roughly 7 to 11 cycles, was carried out with a sample-barcoded 5' primer and a J-beta primer mix. A template-switch adaptor with 12 random nucleotides tagged each cDNA molecule. TCRdb reprocessed the 5' RACE reads with MiXCR, giving one entry per CDR3 protein. The sample consists of about 1.4 million distinct CDR3 sequences, approximately 59% of them appearing once. As concerns this clonotype: Its antigen is currently unknown.

The rearrangement uses TRBV6-6 and TRBJ1-2; D is possibly TRBD1 (6 bases). The sequencing input was blood. The sequence came from a man between 18 and 35 years old in good health. CDR3 amino acids: CASSYSPAQGRGYTF. In DNA, the CDR3 is TGTGCCAGCAGTTACTCCCCCGCCCAGGGGCGAGGCTACACCTTC.